These 20 T cell receptor beta chains were all obtained from the same sample, sequenced in a study of CD8 T cells in ankylosing spondylitis. Each CDR3 protein is one row after TCRdb ran MiXCR on the 5' RACE reads. The table shows a few hundred thousand distinct CDR3 sequences, with under 20% occurring only once. Sequenced material: blood, either unsorted or a sorted T cell fraction (not recorded which). These receptors were collected from a male donor with ankylosing spondylitis or in good health (not recorded which).

This chain joins TRBV4-1 and TRBJ2-5, with D possibly called TRBD1 or TRBD2 (5 bases each). Trimming took 0 bases from V and 0 from J, leaving 8 bases between them. This CDR3 comprises 15 residues. Germline V gene lookup returns CDR1 MGHRA and CDR2 YSYEKL. CDR3 sequence (DNA): TGCGCCAGCAGCCAAGACTGGGGGTACCAAGAGACCCAGTACTTC. Amino acid sequence: CASSQDWGYQETQYF.

The V and J genes are TRBV5-1 and TRBJ2-3; 10 bases align to TRBD2. The length of the CDR3 is 18 residues. V trimming: 4 bases; J trimming: 5 bases; junction bases outside the gene matches: 16. Per the germline V gene, CDR1 is SGHRS and CDR2 is YFSETQ. CDR3 in amino acids: CASSPTSGNLGVVDTQYF. CDR3 DNA sequence: TGCGCCAGCAGCCCTACTAGCGGGAATCTAGGAGTGGTAGATACGCAGTATTTT.

J is TRBJ2-7 and V is TRBV5-1; the match to TRBD2 covers 10 bases. With 0 bases clipped from V and 5 bases from J, the junction kept 5 bases outside the gene matches. The CDR3 is 15 residues long. The V gene's germline CDR1 is SGHRS and CDR2 YFSETQ. The CDR3 protein is CASSLEASGRDEQYF. For the CDR3, the DNA is TGCGCCAGCAGCTTGGAGGCTAGCGGGAGAGACGAGCAGTACTTC.

The V gene is TRBV6-5, the J gene TRBJ2-1; D not certain. The CDR3 length is 15 residues. The germline V gene encodes CDR1 MNHEY and CDR2 SVGAGI. Between the trimmed V and J ends, which lost 5 bases and 4 bases, there was a span of 15 bases. The CDR3 reads CASSLQGSPYNEQFF. In DNA, the CDR3 is TGTGCCAGCAGTCTACAAGGGTCCCCGTACAATGAGCAGTTCTTC.

This chain connects TRBV30 to TRBJ1-4, with TRBD1 identical over 8 bases. V dropped 8 bases and J dropped 1; count of bases not matched to a gene: 6. Germline assignment: CDR1 GTSNPN and CDR2 SVGIG (reference sequence). CDR3 length: 14 amino acids. CDR3 loop: CAHRGFVTNEKLFF. The CDR3 region has the DNA TGTGCCCACAGGGGGTTTGTAACTAATGAAAAACTGTTTTTT.

This chain uses TRBV7-2 with TRBJ2-1; 10 bases match TRBD2. V shed 5 bases, J shed 4 bases, and the junction held 5 bases outside the gene matches. In germline, CDR1 is SGHTA, CDR2 FQGNSA. This CDR3 spans 15 amino acids. The CDR3 loop reads CASSILLAGYNEQFF. The CDR3 nucleotides read TGTGCCAGCAGCATCCTACTAGCGGGGTACAATGAGCAGTTCTTC.

The V call is TRBV5-1, the J call TRBJ1-2; possible D gene TRBD1, 6 bases. This CDR3 has 13 amino acids. V lost 2 bases and J lost 6, with 11 bases in between. Germline values: CDR1 SGHRS, CDR2 YFSETQ. The CDR3 sequence is CASSLQGGDGYTF. The CDR3 coding sequence is TGCGCCAGCAGCTTACAGGGAGGGGATGGCTACACCTTC.

This sequence joins TRBV1 and TRBJ2-1; the DNA was not compared with TRBD2, the D call given in the table. TRBV1 counts as a pseudogene. The CDR3 contains 16 residues. The CDR3 is CTSSQQLAGAINEQFF. In DNA form, the CDR3 reads TGCACCAGCAGCCAGCAACTAGCGGGAGCCATCAATGAGCAGTTCTTC.

As regards this clonotype: A read error may explain this, as a much larger clone is one base away. J is TRBJ2-7 and V is TRBV29-1, with a possible D match to TRBD1 (6 bases). The V gene's germline CDR1 is SQVTM and CDR2 ANQGSEA. The V gene lost 8 bases and the J gene lost 6 bases, with 14 bases spanning the gap. The CDR3 extends over 11 amino acids. In nucleotides, the CDR3 is TGCAGCACCATTCCGGACAGCGAGCAGTACTTC. Protein product: CSTIPDSEQYF.

The chain couples TRBV5-6 to TRBJ2-3; tentatively, D is TRBD1 (5 bases). The CDR3 contains 17 residues. With 0 bases removed from V and 0 bases from J, the gap between germline ends came to 14 bases. Germline CDR1 reads SGHDT; CDR2 reads YYEEEE. The CDR3 loop is CASSLGARQGSTDTQYF. DNA for the CDR3: TGTGCCAGCAGCTTGGGTGCGCGGCAGGGAAGCACAGATACGCAGTATTTT.

This clonotype came up a few times. CDR3 DNA: TGCAGCGTTGCGGGACTTTTCCCCGAAGCTTTCTTT. Protein: CSVAGLFPEAFF. The chain uses TRBV29-1 and TRBJ1-1; weak D call: TRBD1 (5 bases). The CDR3 is made up of 12 amino acids. Germline V gene data show CDR1 as SQVTM and CDR2 as ANQGSEA. The V and J ends lost 4 bases and 8 bases respectively, with 14 bases between them. Full variable domain (remainder filled in from reference TRBV29-1 and TRBJ1-1): SAVISQKPSRDICQRGTSLTIQCQVDSQVTMMFWYRQQPGQSLTLIATANQGSEATYESGFVIDKFPISRPNLTFSTLTVSNMSPEDSSIYLCSVAGLFPEAFFGQGTRLTVV.

This clonotype occurred a few times. The rearrangement links TRBV12-3 or TRBV12-4 to TRBJ1-5; 8 nucleotides line up with TRBD1. This CDR3 is 14 amino acids long. The junction had 6 bases not matched to a gene; V was cut back by 5 bases and J by 6 bases. CDR3 sequence (DNA): TGTGCCAGCAGTCTACAGGGGGGGGGTCAGCCCCAGCATTTT. Translation gives CASSLQGGGQPQHF.

The genes are TRBV5-4 and TRBJ2-4; possible D gene TRBD1, 5 bases. The germline V and J ends were trimmed by 1 base and 0 bases, with 14 bases remaining between them. Germline V lookup: CDR1 SGHNT, CDR2 YYREEE (reference sequence). The CDR3 spans 17 residues. The CDR3 region is CASSLFGQGLAKNIQYF. The CDR3 region has the DNA TGTGCCAGCAGCTTGTTCGGCCAGGGATTAGCCAAAAACATTCAGTACTTC.

The chain joins TRBV11-1 to TRBJ2-2; D may be TRBD1 (6 bases). The germline V and J ends were trimmed by 11 bases and 0 bases, with 13 bases remaining between them. The germline V gene encodes CDR1 SGHAT and CDR2 FQDESV (reference sequence). The CDR3 sequence is 14 residues long. The CDR3 spells CAGDRTSNTGELFF. The CDR3 nucleotides are TGTGCCGGCGACAGGACGTCGAACACCGGGGAGCTGTTTTTT.

This clonotype was counted between two and nine times. This rearrangement joins TRBV7-8 to TRBJ2-2, with a weak D call TRBD2 (5 bases). Germline CDR1 is SGHVS and CDR2 is FQNEAQ. The CDR3 length is 17 residues. Trimming removed 1 base from V and 5 bases from J, with 17 bases in between. The CDR3 sequence is CASSLVGGLDDTGELFF. The CDR3 bases are TGTGCCAGCAGCTTAGTAGGCGGGTTGGATGATACCGGGGAGCTGTTTTTT.

This chain uses TRBV6-2 or TRBV6-3 with TRBJ2-7; D is perhaps TRBD2 (5 bases). The CDR3 loop spans 14 amino acids. Germline CDR1 and CDR2: MNHEY and SVGEGT. V dropped 5 bases and J dropped 3 bases, with 14 bases sitting between them. The CDR3 coding sequence is TGTGCCAGCAGTCTCCCGGGAAGTGGCTACGAGCAGTACTTC. Translated, it gives CASSLPGSGYEQYF.

This clonotype was counted a few times. The chain uses TRBV10-2 and TRBJ2-1; 14 positions agree with TRBD2. Looked up from germline, CDR1 is WSHSY and CDR2 is SAAADI. This CDR3 is built from 16 residues. V shed 7 bases, J shed 9 bases, and the junction held 11 bases outside the gene matches. CDR3 in amino acids: CASIPGLAGVEGEQFF. CDR3 DNA: TGCGCCAGCATTCCGGGACTAGCGGGAGTGGAGGGTGAGCAGTTCTTC.

The V gene is TRBV12-3 or TRBV12-4, the J gene TRBJ1-1; tentative D call: TRBD1 (5 bases). V was clipped by 6 bases and J by 7 bases, with 27 bases between them. The CDR3 extends over 17 amino acids. In DNA form, the CDR3 reads TGTGCCAGCAGGCTTATGGGGCCCAGTTTTTATGGTGGTGAAGCTTTCTTT. This gives the protein CASRLMGPSFYGGEAFF.

This clonotype was found a few times. The junction does not match germline at one end; this may be a read error. J is TRBJ1-5 and V is TRBV12-3 or TRBV12-4, with D possibly matching TRBD1 (5 bases). The CDR3 runs 13 residues. CDR3 region: CASRLGAGQPQHF. The CDR3, as DNA: TGTGCCAGCAGATTAGGGGCCGGTCAGCCCCAGCATTTT.

The chain links TRBV7-2 to TRBJ1-5; D remains unclear. CDR3 length: 14 residues. Germline assignment: CDR1 SGHTA and CDR2 FQGNSA. The ends were cut back, 0 bases at V and 6 bases at J, with 9 bases in the middle. DNA of the CDR3: TGTGCCAGCAGCTTAGCGAACCTCCCTCAGCCCCAGCATTTT. It is translated as CASSLANLPQPQHF.